The present T cell receptor beta chain was sequenced within a study of cytomegalovirus exposure and HLA in healthy donors. Broader study findings: Through in vitro validation, three CMV-associated chains were shown to be specific for CMV antigens.

To note about this clone: Its antigen is not identified.

PCR used 60 Vbeta primers and 13 Jbeta primers. Measured with immunoSEQ multiplex PCR; TCRdb has only the in-frame clones, and not every one. The top ten clones hold approximately 7% of a sample with over 150,000 clones, about 82% of them seen once. Per germline, CDR1 KGHSH and CDR2 LQKENI. V lost 2 bases, J lost 0 bases, and 8 bases lay in between. The CDR3 runs 15 residues. The V call is TRBV18, the J call TRBJ1-3; D uncertain. The receptor was derived from a woman younger than 45 in good health and CMV-seropositive. The sample comprised PBMCs. Here the CDR3 reads CASSPSGDSGNTIYF. CDR3 nucleotide sequence: TGTGCCAGCTCACCAAGCGGGGACTCTGGAAACACCATATATTTT.